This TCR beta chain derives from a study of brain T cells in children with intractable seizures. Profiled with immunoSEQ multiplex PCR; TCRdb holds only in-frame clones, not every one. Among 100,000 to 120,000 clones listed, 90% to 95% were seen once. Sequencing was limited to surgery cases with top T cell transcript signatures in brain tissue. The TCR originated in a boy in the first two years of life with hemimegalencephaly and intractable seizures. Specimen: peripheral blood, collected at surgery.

The CDR3 DNA reads TGTGCCAGCAGCCCGGCGCGTGGCACAGATACGCAGTATTTT. Translating gives CASSPARGTDTQYF. The chain joins TRBV5-5 to TRBJ2-3; D unresolved. The V end was cut by 4 bases, the J end by 1 base, with 10 bases between. CDR3 length: 14 residues. Germline V CDR1 and CDR2: SGHKS, YYEKEE (reference sequence).